What follows is one TCR beta chain and its context. What it binds is unknown. Donors had no recently reported acute infections or vaccinations and were HIV-negative. The test was conducted at deep level. Some clones are missing from TCRdb's copy, which holds only in-frame ones; the method was immunoSEQ multiplex PCR. The sample yields over 950,000 clones, around three quarters seen once. Per the germline V gene, CDR1 is GTSNPN and CDR2 is SVGIG (reference sequence). Trimming pared 2 bases from V and 3 bases from J, leaving 10 bases between. CDR3 length equals 14 residues. The data belong to a study of shared clonotypes between healthy human individuals. Points from the study as a whole: Sharing across several donors was seen in roughly 5.2% of naive CD4 clonotypes.

The chain links TRBV30 to TRBJ1-4, with D possibly being TRBD1 (5 bases). This receptor was obtained from a man between 18 and 29 years old in good health. Some clones in this sample may be carry-over from other donors' samples. The sequencing sample was made of memory CD4+ T cells from PBMCs. Subset meaning: CD45RA-negative fraction. CDR3 bases: TGTGCCTGGAGTACGCGACAGCCTAATGAAAAACTGTTTTTT. It codes for CAWSTRQPNEKLFF.